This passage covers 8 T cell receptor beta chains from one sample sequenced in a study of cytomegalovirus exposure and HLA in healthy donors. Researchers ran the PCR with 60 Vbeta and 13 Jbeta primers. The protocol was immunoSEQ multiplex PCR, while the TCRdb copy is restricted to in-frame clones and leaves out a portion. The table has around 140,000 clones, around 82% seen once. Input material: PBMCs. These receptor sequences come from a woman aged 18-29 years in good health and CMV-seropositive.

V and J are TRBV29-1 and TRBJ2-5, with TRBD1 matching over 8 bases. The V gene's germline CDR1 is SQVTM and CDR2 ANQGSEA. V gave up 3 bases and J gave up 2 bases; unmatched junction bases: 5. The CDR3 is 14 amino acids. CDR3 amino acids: CSVEFWTGQETQYF. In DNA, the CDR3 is TGCAGCGTTGAGTTCTGGACAGGGCAAGAGACCCAGTACTTC.

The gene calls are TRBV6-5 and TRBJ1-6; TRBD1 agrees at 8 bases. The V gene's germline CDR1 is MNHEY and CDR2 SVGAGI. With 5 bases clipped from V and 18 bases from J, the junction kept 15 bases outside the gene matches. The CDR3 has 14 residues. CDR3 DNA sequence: TGTGCCAGCAGTGATGGGGACAGGCTTTGGGGTCGCCACTTT. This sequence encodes CASSDGDRLWGRHF.

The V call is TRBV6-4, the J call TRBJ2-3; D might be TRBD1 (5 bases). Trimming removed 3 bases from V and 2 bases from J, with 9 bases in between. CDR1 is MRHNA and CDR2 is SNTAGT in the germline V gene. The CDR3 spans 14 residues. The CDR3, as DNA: TGTGCCAGCAGTGAAGGGGCTCACACAGATACGCAGTATTTT. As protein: CASSEGAHTDTQYF.

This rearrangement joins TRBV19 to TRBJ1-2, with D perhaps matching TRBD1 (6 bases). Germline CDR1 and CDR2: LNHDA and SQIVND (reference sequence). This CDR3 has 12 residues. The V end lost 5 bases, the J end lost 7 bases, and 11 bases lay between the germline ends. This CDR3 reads CASSFGQIGYTF. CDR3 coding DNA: TGTGCCAGTAGTTTCGGACAGATTGGCTACACCTTC.

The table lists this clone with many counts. CDR3 sequence reads: CASSYSETGTGGGYTF. The CDR3 bases are TGTGCCAGCAGTTACTCGGAGACCGGGACAGGGGGCGGCTACACCTTC. This rearrangement joins TRBV6-6 to TRBJ1-2; TRBD1 matches at 12 bases. The ends lost 0 bases at V and 8 bases at J; junction bases unmatched: 7. This CDR3 comprises 16 residues. Germline CDR1 reads MNHNY; CDR2 reads SVGAGI (reference sequence).

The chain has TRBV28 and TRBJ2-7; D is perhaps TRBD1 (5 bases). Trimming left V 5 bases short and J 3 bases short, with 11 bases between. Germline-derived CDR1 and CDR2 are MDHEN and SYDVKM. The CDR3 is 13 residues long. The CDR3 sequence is CASSRADSYEQYF. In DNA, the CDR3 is TGTGCCAGCAGTCGAGCAGACAGCTACGAGCAGTACTTC.

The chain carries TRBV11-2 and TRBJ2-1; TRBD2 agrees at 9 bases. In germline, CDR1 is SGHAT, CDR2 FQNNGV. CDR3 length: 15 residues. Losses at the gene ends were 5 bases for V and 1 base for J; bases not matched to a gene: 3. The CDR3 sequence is CASSVLAGSYNEQFF. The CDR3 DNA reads TGTGCCAGCAGCGTTCTAGCGGGGTCCTACAATGAGCAGTTCTTC.

DNA of the CDR3: TGTGCCAGCAGCTTGGGGGGCGCTTATGGCTACACCTTC. The encoded protein is CASSLGGAYGYTF. V and J are TRBV5-6 and TRBJ1-2; possible D gene TRBD1, 5 bases. CDR1 and CDR2 (germline): SGHDT, YYEEEE. Trimming left V 0 bases short and J 5 bases short, with 8 bases between. The CDR3 has 13 residues. Supplemented by reference TRBV5-6 and TRBJ1-2, the full variable domain reads DAGVTQSPTHLIKTRGQQVTLRCSPKSGHDTVSWYQQALGQGPQFIFQYYEEEERQRGNFPDRFSGHQFPNYSSELNVNALLLGDSALYLCASSLGGAYGYTFGSGTRLTVV.